This T cell receptor beta chain was sequenced in a study of T cell changes during pregnancy in multiple sclerosis. CDR1 SGDLS and CDR2 YYNGEE come from the germline V gene. This CDR3 spans 17 amino acids. Losses at the gene ends were 3 bases for V and 3 bases for J; bases not matched to a gene: 12. The assay was immunoSEQ multiplex PCR, and TCRdb's table has in-frame clones only and misses some. The table shows under 65,000 clones, with 93% occurring only once. The clonotype was recovered from a female donor with multiple sclerosis, enrolled in a pregnancy study. This chain uses TRBV9 with TRBJ1-2, with 9 bases that match TRBD1. The material was CD8+ T cells from peripheral blood mononuclear cells, obtained in the second trimester of pregnancy. The CDR3 DNA reads as TGTGCCAGCAGCGCGCTTCGCACAGGGGGCTTGGACTATGGCTACACCTTC. Its protein product is CASSALRTGGLDYGYTF.